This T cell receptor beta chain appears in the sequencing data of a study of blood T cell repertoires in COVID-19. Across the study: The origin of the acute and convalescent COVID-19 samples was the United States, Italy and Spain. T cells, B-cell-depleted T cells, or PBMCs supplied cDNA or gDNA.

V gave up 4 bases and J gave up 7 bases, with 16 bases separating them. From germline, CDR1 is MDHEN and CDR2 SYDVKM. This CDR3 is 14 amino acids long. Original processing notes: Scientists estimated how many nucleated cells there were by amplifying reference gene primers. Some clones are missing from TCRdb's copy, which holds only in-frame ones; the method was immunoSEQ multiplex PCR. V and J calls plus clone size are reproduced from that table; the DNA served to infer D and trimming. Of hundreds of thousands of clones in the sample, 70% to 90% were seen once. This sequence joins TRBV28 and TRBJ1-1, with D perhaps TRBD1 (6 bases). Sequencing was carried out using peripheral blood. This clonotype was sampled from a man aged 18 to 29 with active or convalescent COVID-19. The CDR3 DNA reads TGTGCCAGCAGTTCTGGACAGAATTATGATGAAGCTTTCTTT. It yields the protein CASSSGQNYDEAFF.